The TCR beta chain under discussion was sequenced for a study of shared clonotypes between healthy human individuals. The ends were cut back, 2 bases at V and 5 bases at J, with 14 bases in the middle. The CDR3 runs to 15 residues. Germline V gene sequence: CDR1 SEHNR, CDR2 FQNEAQ (reference sequence). Profiled with immunoSEQ multiplex PCR; TCRdb holds only in-frame clones, not every one. The sample records some 1,600,000 clones, around 98% being singletons. This TCR was recovered from a young man in good health. The V call is TRBV7-9, the J call TRBJ2-3; possible D gene TRBD1, 5 bases. Sequences were obtained from naive CD4+ T cells sorted from blood. Subset meaning: CD45RA+ positively selected. The CDR3 bases are TGTGCCAGCAGCTTAAGGGGCAACCTAGGAGATACGCAGTATTTT. It encodes CASSLRGNLGDTQYF.